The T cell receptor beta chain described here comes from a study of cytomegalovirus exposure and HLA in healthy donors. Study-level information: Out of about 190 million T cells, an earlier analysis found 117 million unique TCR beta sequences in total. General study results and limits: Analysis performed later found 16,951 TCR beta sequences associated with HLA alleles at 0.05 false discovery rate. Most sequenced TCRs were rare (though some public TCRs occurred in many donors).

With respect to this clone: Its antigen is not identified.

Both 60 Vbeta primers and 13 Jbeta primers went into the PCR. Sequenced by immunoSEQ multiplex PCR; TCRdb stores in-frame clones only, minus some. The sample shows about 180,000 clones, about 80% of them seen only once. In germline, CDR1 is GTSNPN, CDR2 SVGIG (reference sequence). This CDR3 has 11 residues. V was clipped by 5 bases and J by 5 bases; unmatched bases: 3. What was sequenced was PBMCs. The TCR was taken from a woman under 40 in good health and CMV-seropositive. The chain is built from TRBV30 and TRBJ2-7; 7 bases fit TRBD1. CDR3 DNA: TGTGCCTGGGACAGGGCCGACGAGCAGTACTTC. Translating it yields CAWDRADEQYF.